One T cell receptor (beta chain) is described in this entry. Germline V gene data show CDR1 as MNHEY and CDR2 as SMNVEV (reference sequence). Losses at the gene ends were 2 bases for V and 0 bases for J; bases not matched to a gene: 12. This CDR3 is 19 amino acids long. The sample originates from a study of cytomegalovirus exposure and HLA in healthy donors. Across the whole study: Both the roughly 120 validation repertoires and the roughly 640 first-cohort repertoires used the same platform, as reported by a later analysis.

TCRdb's table, derived via immunoSEQ multiplex PCR, lists solely in-frame clones and lacks some. This table holds 100,000 or so clones, about 83% found once. This rearrangement joins TRBV27 to TRBJ2-2; 7 bases are a match to TRBD2. This receptor was taken from a woman between 25 and 40 years old in good health and CMV-seronegative. What was sequenced was PBMCs. The CDR3 DNA reads TGTGCCAGCAGTTTAAGCGGGATGGGAGGTGGCCCGAACACCGGGGAGCTGTTTTTT. Its protein product is CASSLSGMGGGPNTGELFF.